What follows are 19 T cell receptor beta chains derived from one specimen sequenced in a study of blood T cell repertoires in COVID-19. This table comes from immunoSEQ multiplex PCR, and its TCRdb copy is limited to in-frame clones, with some not included. The sample has about 270,000 clones, 70% to 90% seen once. Sequencing was carried out using PBMCs or T cells enriched from blood (not recorded which). The origin of the receptors is a woman in her twenties or thirties who had recovered from COVID-19.

The genes are TRBV18 and TRBJ1-3; weak D call: TRBD1 (5 bases). The CDR3 has 15 amino acids. Germline V gene data show CDR1 as KGHSH and CDR2 as LQKENI. V was pared by 4 bases and J by 5 bases, with 15 bases between. The CDR3 spells CASSLGTQSRNTIYF. CDR3 in DNA: TGTGCCAGCTCACTCGGGACTCAGAGTCGAAACACCATATATTTT.

This clone has only a few counts. This sequence joins TRBV7-9 and TRBJ1-1; TRBD1 agrees at 7 bases. V shed 5 bases and J 4 bases; nucleotides not matched to a gene: 7. Germline CDR1 SEHNR, CDR2 FQNEAQ (reference sequence). This CDR3 spans 14 amino acids. The CDR3 sequence: CASSARQGVTEAFF. CDR3 DNA sequence: TGTGCCAGCAGCGCCCGACAGGGAGTCACTGAAGCTTTCTTT. Using reference TRBV7-9 and TRBJ1-1 for the parts outside the CDR3, the full variable domain is DTGVSQNPRHKITKRGQNVTFRCDPISEHNRLYWYRQTLGQGPEFLTYFQNEAQLEKSRLLSDRFSAERPKGSFSTLEIQRTEQGDSAMYLCASSARQGVTEAFFGQGTRLTVV.

The CDR3 DNA is TGCGCCAGCAGCCAAGAAGGAGGGTTCCTCTATGGCTACACCTTC. Amino acid sequence: CASSQEGGFLYGYTF. The chain employs TRBV4-3 and TRBJ1-2; no firm D call. The CDR3 runs 15 residues. Germline V gene lookup returns CDR1 LGHNA and CDR2 YSLEER. V was pared by 0 bases and J by 4 bases, with 12 bases between.

The V call is TRBV19, the J call TRBJ2-3, with no clear D. Between the trimmed V and J ends, which lost 5 bases and 0 bases, there was a span of 15 bases. The CDR3 totals 16 residues. Germline V gene sequence: CDR1 LNHDA, CDR2 SQIVND (reference sequence). CDR3: CASSLRRQISTDTQYF. CDR3 in DNA: TGTGCCAGTAGTCTACGCAGACAAATAAGCACAGATACGCAGTATTTT.

This clone was observed once. This rearrangement joins TRBV5-1 to TRBJ1-6, with no clear D. Germline V gene sequence: CDR1 SGHRS, CDR2 YFSETQ. Trimming took off 5 bases at V and 0 bases at J, with 12 bases between the two ends. This CDR3 spans 16 amino acids. CDR3 DNA sequence: TGCGCCAGCAGTTACGGGAGAAGCTCCTATAATTCACCCCTCCACTTT. This translates into CASSYGRSSYNSPLHF.

The J gene is TRBJ2-7, the V gene TRBV11-2, with TRBD2 matching over 8 bases. The CDR3 is made up of 16 amino acids. With V trimmed by 1 base and J by 2 bases, 7 bases remained unmatched. Germline-derived CDR1 and CDR2 are SGHAT and FQNNGV. The CDR3 spells CASSLAGGATAYEQYF. CDR3 coding DNA: TGTGCCAGCAGCTTAGCGGGAGGGGCGACGGCCTACGAGCAGTACTTC.

This clone was observed a few times. V is TRBV9 and J is TRBJ2-7; TRBD2 aligns across 7 bases. Unmatched junction bases numbered 4, after V lost 0 bases and J lost 7 bases. This CDR3 region has 13 residues. Germline CDR1 reads SGDLS; CDR2 reads YYNGEE. CDR3 sequence: CASSVATGREQYF. The CDR3 region has the DNA TGTGCCAGCAGCGTAGCTACCGGGAGGGAGCAGTACTTC.

The chain carries TRBV19 and TRBJ1-5; perhaps TRBD1 as D (6 bases). Germline lookup yields CDR1 LNHDA and CDR2 SQIVND (reference sequence). V shed 1 base and J shed 5 bases, with 15 bases lying between them. The CDR3 consists of 16 residues. In DNA, the CDR3 is TGTGCCAGTAGTATAGGAGTCGTCAGGGGAGATCAGCCCCAGCATTTT. Its translation is CASSIGVVRGDQPQHF. The variable domain in full, with the rest retrieved from reference TRBV19 and TRBJ1-5, is DGGITQSPKYLFRKEGQNVTLSCEQNLNHDAMYWYRQDPGQGLRLIYYSQIVNDFQKGDIAEGYSVSREKKESFPLTVTSAQKNPTAFYLCASSIGVVRGDQPQHFGDGTRLSIL.

The rearrangement uses TRBV6-2 or TRBV6-3 and TRBJ1-6; 9 bases align to TRBD1. Per germline, CDR1 MNHEY and CDR2 SVGEGT. This CDR3 has 16 amino acids. The junction had 5 bases not matched to a gene; V was cut back by 0 bases and J by 8 bases. The CDR3 DNA reads as TGTGCCAGCAGTTACTCGGTCCGGACAGGGGATTCACCCCTCCACTTT. Translation: CASSYSVRTGDSPLHF.

This clone was recorded once. This rearrangement joins TRBV19 to TRBJ1-6; the D gene is possibly TRBD1 (5 bases). Germline V gene sequence: CDR1 LNHDA, CDR2 SQIVND (reference sequence). This CDR3 comprises 13 residues. The germline V and J ends were trimmed by 5 bases and 9 bases, with 11 bases remaining between them. The CDR3 nucleotides read TGTGCCAGTAGTTCCGGGGGACTTTCACCCCTCCACTTT. This gives the protein CASSSGGLSPLHF.

The chain couples TRBV5-1 to TRBJ2-3; no reliable D call. CDR3 length: 14 amino acids. The V end was cut by 0 bases, the J end by 1 base, with 6 bases between. From germline, CDR1 is SGHRS and CDR2 YFSETQ. The CDR3 DNA is TGCGCCAGCAGCTTGGGTTCTGGCACAGATACGCAGTATTTT. It specifies CASSLGSGTDTQYF.

This clone came up a few times. The V gene is TRBV2, the J gene TRBJ1-5; 8 nucleotides agree with TRBD1. Germline trimming cut 1 base from V and 3 bases from J; bases unmatched to any gene: 2. The CDR3 runs 15 residues. Germline CDR1 is SNHLY and CDR2 is FYNNEI. CDR3 nucleotides: TGTGCCAGCAGTGAAGAGCAGGGGGCCAATCAGCCCCAGCATTTT. This translates into CASSEEQGANQPQHF.

CDR3 nucleotide sequence: TGTGCCAGCAGCAAAGACCGACAGGTCCGGCAGCCCCAGCATTTT. Protein: CASSKDRQVRQPQHF. The J gene is TRBJ1-5, the V gene TRBV21-1; the table's D call, TRBD1, has no DNA check behind it. TRBV21-1 counts as a pseudogene. The CDR3 consists of 15 residues.

This chain uses TRBV18 with TRBJ2-7; 9 bases align to TRBD1. V shed 2 bases, J shed 5 bases, and the junction held 4 bases outside the gene matches. The CDR3 is 14 amino acids. Germline V gene sequence: CDR1 KGHSH, CDR2 LQKENI. The CDR3 sequence: CASSPGTGNHEQYF. In DNA, the CDR3 is TGTGCCAGCTCACCAGGGACAGGGAATCACGAGCAGTACTTC.

V usage is TRBV11-2 and J usage is TRBJ1-5; D remains unclear. V was pared by 3 bases and J by 0 bases, with 12 bases between. Germline V gives CDR1 SGHAT, CDR2 FQNNGV. The CDR3 has 16 amino acids. The CDR3 bases are TGTGCCAGCAGCTTTTCTCCACAGAATAGCAATCAGCCCCAGCATTTT. Translation gives CASSFSPQNSNQPQHF.

The J gene is TRBJ1-5, the V gene TRBV3-1 (or the pseudogene TRBV3-2); tentatively, D is TRBD1 (6 bases). The CDR3 has 18 residues. Trimming removed 4 bases from V and 0 bases from J, with 19 bases in between. The germline V gene encodes CDR1 LGHDT and CDR2 YNNKEL (reference sequence). In DNA, the CDR3 is TGTGCCAGCAGCCGAAGAGGGGGAGACCCATCTAGCAATCAGCCCCAGCATTTT. As protein: CASSRRGGDPSSNQPQHF.

V gene TRBV6-1 combines with J gene TRBJ1-5; D gene ambiguous. Germline CDR1 MNHNS, CDR2 SASEGT. The V gene lost 3 bases and the J gene lost 5 bases, with 20 bases spanning the gap. The CDR3 length is 17 residues. CDR3 loop: CASSEAQRRHLDQPQHF. The DNA of the CDR3 is TGTGCCAGCAGTGAGGCTCAAAGAAGACACCTCGATCAGCCCCAGCATTTT.

The chain is built from TRBV15 and TRBJ1-6; 8 nucleotides line up with TRBD1. The trim removed 5 bases at V and 6 bases at J, leaving 3 bases unmatched. The length of the CDR3 is 14 residues. Looked up from germline, CDR1 is LNHNV and CDR2 is YYDKDF (reference sequence). The CDR3 DNA sequence: TGTGCCACCAGCGAGACAGGGGTTAATTCACCCCTCCACTTT. It encodes CATSETGVNSPLHF.

This clone was seen only once. The J gene is TRBJ2-7, the V gene TRBV9, with D possibly matching TRBD2 (6 bases). V lost 4 bases to trimming and J lost 5 bases, with 19 bases between them. CDR3 length: 15 amino acids. Germline CDR1 is SGDLS and CDR2 is YYNGEE. The CDR3, as DNA: TGTGCCAGCAGCCTTTCGCTTACTAGCATCGACGAGCAGTACTTC. Its translation is CASSLSLTSIDEQYF.